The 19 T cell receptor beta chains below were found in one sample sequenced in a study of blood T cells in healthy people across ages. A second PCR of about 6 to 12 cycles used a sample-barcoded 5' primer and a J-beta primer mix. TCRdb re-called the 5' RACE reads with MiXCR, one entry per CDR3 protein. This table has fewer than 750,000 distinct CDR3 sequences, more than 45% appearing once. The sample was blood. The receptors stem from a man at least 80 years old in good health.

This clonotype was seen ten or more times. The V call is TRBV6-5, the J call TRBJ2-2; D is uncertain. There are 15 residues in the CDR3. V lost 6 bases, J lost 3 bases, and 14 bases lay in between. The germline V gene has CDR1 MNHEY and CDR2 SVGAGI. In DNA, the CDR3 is TGTGCCAGCAGCCTCGACACGAGACACACCGGGGAGCTGTTTTTT. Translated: CASSLDTRHTGELFF.

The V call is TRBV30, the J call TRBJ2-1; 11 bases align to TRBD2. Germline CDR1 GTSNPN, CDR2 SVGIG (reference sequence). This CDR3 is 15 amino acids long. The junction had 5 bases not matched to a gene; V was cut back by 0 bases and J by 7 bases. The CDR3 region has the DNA TGTGCCTGGAGTGTAGGACTAGCGGGTGATAATGAGCAGTTCTTC. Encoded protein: CAWSVGLAGDNEQFF.

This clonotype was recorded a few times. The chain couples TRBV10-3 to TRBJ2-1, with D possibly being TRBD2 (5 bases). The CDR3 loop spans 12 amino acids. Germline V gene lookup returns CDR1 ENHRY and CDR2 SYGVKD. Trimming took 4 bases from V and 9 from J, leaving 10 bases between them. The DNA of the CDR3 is TGTGCCATCAGTGGGGAGCGTCGTGAGCAGTTCTTC. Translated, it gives CAISGERREQFF.

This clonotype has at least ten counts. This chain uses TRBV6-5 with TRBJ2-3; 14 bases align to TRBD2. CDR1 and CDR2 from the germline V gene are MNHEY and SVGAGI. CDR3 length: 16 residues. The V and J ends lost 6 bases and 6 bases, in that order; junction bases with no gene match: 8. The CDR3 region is CASRKGLAGGGDTQYF. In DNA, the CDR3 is TGTGCCAGCAGAAAAGGACTAGCGGGAGGAGGGGATACGCAGTATTTT.

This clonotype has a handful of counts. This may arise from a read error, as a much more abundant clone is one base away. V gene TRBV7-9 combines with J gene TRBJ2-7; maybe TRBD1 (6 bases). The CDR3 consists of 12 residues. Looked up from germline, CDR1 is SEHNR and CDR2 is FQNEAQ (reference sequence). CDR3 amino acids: CSSSLQGYEQYF. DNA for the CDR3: TGTTCCAGCAGCCTACAGGGCTACGAGCAGTACTTC.

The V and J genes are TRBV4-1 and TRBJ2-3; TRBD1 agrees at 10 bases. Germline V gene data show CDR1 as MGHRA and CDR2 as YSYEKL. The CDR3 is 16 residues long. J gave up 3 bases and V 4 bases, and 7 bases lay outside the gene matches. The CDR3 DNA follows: TGCGCCAGCAGCCGGTTGGGACAGGGGTTGACAGATACGCAGTATTTT. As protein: CASSRLGQGLTDTQYF.

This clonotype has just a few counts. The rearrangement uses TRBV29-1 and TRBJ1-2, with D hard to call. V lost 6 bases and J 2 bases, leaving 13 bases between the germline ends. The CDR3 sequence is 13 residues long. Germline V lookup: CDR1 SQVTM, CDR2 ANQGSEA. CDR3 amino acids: CSVREGQNYGYTF. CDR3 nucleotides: TGCAGCGTGCGGGAAGGCCAAAACTATGGCTACACCTTC.

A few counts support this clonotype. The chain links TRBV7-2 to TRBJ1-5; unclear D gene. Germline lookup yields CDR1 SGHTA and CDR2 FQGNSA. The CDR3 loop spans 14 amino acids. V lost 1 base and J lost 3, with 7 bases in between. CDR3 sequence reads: CASSLESLNQPQHF. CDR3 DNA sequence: TGTGCCAGCAGCTTAGAATCCCTCAATCAGCCCCAGCATTTT.

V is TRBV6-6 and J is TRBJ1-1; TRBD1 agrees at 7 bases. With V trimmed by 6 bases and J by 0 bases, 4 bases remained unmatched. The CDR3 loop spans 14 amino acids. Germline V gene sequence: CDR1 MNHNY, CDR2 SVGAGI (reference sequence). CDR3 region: CASRAGQLNTEAFF. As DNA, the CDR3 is TGTGCCAGCAGAGCGGGACAGTTGAACACTGAAGCTTTCTTT.

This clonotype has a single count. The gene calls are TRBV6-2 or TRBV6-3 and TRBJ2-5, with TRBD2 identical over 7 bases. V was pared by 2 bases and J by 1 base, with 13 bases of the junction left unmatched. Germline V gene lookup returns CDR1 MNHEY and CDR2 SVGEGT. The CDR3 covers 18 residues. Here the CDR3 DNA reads TGTGCCAGCAGTTACAGGCTCGGGACTACCACACTCCAAGAGACCCAGTACTTC. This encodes CASSYRLGTTTLQETQYF.

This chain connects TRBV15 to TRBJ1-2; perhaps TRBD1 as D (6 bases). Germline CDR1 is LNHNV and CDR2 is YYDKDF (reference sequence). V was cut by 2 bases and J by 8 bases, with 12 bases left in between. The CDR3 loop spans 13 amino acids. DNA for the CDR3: TGTGCCACCAGCAGACCTGGGACAAGAGGCTACACCTTC. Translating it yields CATSRPGTRGYTF.

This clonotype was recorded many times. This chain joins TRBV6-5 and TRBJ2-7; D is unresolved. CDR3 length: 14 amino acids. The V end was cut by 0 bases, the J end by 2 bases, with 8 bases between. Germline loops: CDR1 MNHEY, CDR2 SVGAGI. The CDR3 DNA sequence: TGTGCCAGCAGTTACTCCCACCAGGCCTACGAGCAGTACTTC. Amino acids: CASSYSHQAYEQYF.

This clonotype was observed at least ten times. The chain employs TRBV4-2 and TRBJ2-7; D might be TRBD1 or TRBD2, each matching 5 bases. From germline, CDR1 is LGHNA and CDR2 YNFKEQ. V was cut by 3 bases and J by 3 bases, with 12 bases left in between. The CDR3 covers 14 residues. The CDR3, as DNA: TGTGCCAGCAGCCACATCCGGGACGTCTACGAGCAGTACTTC. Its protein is CASSHIRDVYEQYF.

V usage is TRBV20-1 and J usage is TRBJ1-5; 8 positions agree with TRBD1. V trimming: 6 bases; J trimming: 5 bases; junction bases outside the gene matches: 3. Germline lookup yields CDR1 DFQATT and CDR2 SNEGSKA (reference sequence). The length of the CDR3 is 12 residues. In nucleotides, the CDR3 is TGCAGTGCCCAACAGGGGGATCAGCCCCAGCATTTT. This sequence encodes CSAQQGDQPQHF.

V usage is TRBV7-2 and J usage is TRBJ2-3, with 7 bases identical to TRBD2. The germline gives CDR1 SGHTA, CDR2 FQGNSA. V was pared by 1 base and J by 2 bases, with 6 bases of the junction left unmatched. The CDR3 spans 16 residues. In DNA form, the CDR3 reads TGTGCCAGCAGCTTAGATGGGAGGGGCCCCACAGATACGCAGTATTTT. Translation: CASSLDGRGPTDTQYF.

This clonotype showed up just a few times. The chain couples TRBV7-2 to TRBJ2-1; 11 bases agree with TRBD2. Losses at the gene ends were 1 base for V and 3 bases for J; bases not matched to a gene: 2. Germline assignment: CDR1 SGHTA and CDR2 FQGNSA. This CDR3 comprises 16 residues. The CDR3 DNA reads TGTGCCAGCAGCTTAGAACTAGCGGGGGACTACAATGAGCAGTTCTTC. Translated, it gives CASSLELAGDYNEQFF.

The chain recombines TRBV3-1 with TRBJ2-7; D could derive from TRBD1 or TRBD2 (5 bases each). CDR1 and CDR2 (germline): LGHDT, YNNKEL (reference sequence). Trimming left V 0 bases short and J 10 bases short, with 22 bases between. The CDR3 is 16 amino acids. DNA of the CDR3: TGTGCCAGCAGCCAAGATCCTGGGGCTAGAGCAGCGGCCCAGTACTTC. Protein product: CASSQDPGARAAAQYF.

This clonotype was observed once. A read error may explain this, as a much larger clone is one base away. CDR3 nucleotides: TGTGCCGGCACTATCAGGCCTCATTACAATGAGCAGTTCTTC. The encoded protein is CAGTIRPHYNEQFF. This chain connects TRBV6-6 to TRBJ2-1; D is undetermined. Between the trimmed V and J ends, which lost 11 bases and 4 bases, there was a span of 18 bases. The CDR3 totals 14 residues. Germline-derived CDR1 and CDR2 are MNHNY and SVGAGI (reference sequence).

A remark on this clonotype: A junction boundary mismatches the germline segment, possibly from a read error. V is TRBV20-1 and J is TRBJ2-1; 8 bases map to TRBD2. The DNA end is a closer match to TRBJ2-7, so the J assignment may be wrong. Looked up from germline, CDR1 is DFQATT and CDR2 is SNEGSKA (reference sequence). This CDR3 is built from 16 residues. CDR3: CSPGSGDTQAYNEQYF. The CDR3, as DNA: TGTAGTCCGGGTAGCGGGGACACCCAGGCCTACAATGAGCAGTACTTC.